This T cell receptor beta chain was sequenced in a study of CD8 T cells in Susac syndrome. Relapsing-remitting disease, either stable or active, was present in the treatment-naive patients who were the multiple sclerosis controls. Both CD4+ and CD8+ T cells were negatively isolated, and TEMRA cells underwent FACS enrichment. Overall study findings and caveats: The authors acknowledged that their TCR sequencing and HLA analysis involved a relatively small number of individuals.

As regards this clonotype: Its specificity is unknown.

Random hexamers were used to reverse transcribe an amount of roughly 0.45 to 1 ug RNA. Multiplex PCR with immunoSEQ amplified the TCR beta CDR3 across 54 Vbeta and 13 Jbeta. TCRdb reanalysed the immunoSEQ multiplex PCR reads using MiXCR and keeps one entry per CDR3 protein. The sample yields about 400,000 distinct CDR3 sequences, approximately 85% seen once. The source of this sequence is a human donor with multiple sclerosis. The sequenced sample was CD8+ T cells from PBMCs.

The CDR3 loop is CASSLGQDLQETQYF. For the CDR3, the DNA is TGTGCCAGCAGCTTGGGACAGGACCTCCAAGAGACCCAGTACTTC. The chain is built from TRBV3-1 and TRBJ2-5, with 8 bases aligning to TRBD1. Germline-derived CDR1 and CDR2 are LGHDT and YNNKEL (reference sequence). V was clipped by 5 bases and J by 1 base; unmatched bases: 6. The CDR3 length is 15 residues.